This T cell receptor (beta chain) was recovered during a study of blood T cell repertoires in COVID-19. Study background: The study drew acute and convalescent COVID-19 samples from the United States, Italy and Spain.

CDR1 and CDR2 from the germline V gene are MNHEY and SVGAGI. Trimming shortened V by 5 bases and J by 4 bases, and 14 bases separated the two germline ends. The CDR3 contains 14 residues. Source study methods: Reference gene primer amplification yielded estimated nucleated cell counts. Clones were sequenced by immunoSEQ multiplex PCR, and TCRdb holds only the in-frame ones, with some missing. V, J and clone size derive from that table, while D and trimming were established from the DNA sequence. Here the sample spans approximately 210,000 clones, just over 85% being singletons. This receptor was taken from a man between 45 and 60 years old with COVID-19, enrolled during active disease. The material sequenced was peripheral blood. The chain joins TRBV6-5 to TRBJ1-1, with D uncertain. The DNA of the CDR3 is TGTGCCAGCAGTACCGGACTGGGAGGCACTGAAGCTTTCTTT. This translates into CASSTGLGGTEAFF.